A single sample gave rise to the 14 T cell receptor beta chains below, sequenced in a study of blood T cell repertoires in COVID-19. Assay: immunoSEQ multiplex PCR; the TCRdb copy retains only in-frame clones and omits some. The sample consists of approximately 70,000 clones, more than 65% of them appearing once. Sequencing input: peripheral blood. The receptors derive from a woman in her sixties with acute or convalescent COVID-19.

This chain connects TRBV5-1 to TRBJ2-1; 11 positions match TRBD2. Trimming took 4 bases from V and 4 from J; bases not matched to a gene: 4. Germline V CDR1 and CDR2: SGHRS, YFSETQ. The CDR3 loop spans 15 amino acids. CDR3 nucleotides: TGCGCCAGCAGCCCTAGCGGGGGGCTATACAATGAGCAGTTCTTC. It encodes CASSPSGGLYNEQFF.

To note about this clone: Other DNA sequences in the sample encode the same CDR3. This rearrangement joins TRBV5-1 to TRBJ1-1; a possible D gene is TRBD1 (5 bases). Deletions cut 0 bases from V and 7 bases from J, with 10 bases between. Germline V gene data show CDR1 as SGHRS and CDR2 as YFSETQ. The CDR3 is 13 residues long. The CDR3 DNA is TGCGCCAGCAGCTTGGGCGGGGGTGGTGAAGCTTTCTTT. This translates into CASSLGGGGEAFF.

The chain links TRBV11-2 to TRBJ1-5, with D unresolved. CDR1 is SGHAT, CDR2 FQNNGV, per germline. Trimming stripped 1 base from V and 4 bases from J, with 5 bases between. The CDR3 length is 13 residues. The CDR3 bases are TGTGCCAGCAGCTTAGCCCATAATCAGCCCCAGCATTTT. It specifies CASSLAHNQPQHF.

CDR3 sequence reads: CASSHISGGSDTQYF. The CDR3 bases are TGTGCCAGCAGCCATATCTCAGGGGGATCGGATACGCAGTATTTT. This chain connects TRBV14 to TRBJ2-3; 7 bases align to TRBD1. The trim removed 3 bases at V and 6 bases at J, leaving 9 bases unmatched. This CDR3 has 15 amino acids. Germline V gives CDR1 SGHDN, CDR2 FVKESK.

This clone was counted a few times. The chain carries TRBV5-6 and TRBJ1-2; D perhaps matches TRBD1 (6 bases). V lost 4 bases and J 7 bases, leaving 20 bases between the germline ends. The V gene's germline CDR1 is SGHDT and CDR2 YYEEEE. This CDR3 region has 15 residues. CDR3 in amino acids: CASSRRPGTSRGYTF. CDR3 nucleotide sequence: TGTGCCAGCAGCCGAAGACCCGGGACATCGCGTGGCTACACCTTC.

CDR3 sequence reads: CASSWTSGGSYNEQFF. The CDR3, as DNA: TGTGCCAGCAGCTGGACTAGCGGGGGGTCCTACAATGAGCAGTTCTTC. V gene TRBV7-2 combines with J gene TRBJ2-1; 14 nucleotides align to TRBD2. Looked up from germline, CDR1 is SGHTA and CDR2 is FQGNSA. The CDR3 has 16 amino acids. The V gene end was trimmed by 4 bases and the J gene end by 1 base; junction bases not matched to a gene: 0.

The V call is TRBV13, the J call TRBJ1-6; D remains unclear. The V end was cut by 3 bases, the J end by 7 bases, with 7 bases between. This CDR3 is 13 amino acids long. Germline V CDR1 and CDR2: PRHDT, FYEKMQ (reference sequence). Here the CDR3 reads CASSFNRNSPLHF. CDR3 DNA sequence: TGTGCCAGCAGCTTTAACAGAAATTCACCCCTCCACTTT.

This chain joins TRBV7-6 and TRBJ1-6; no reliable D call. The germline V gene encodes CDR1 SGHVS and CDR2 FNYEAQ. The CDR3 covers 15 residues. V gave up 4 bases and J gave up 9 bases, with 16 bases separating them. DNA of the CDR3: TGTGCCAGCAGCTCCATGTCGGGGTTGGGTTCACCCCTCCACTTT. Translated: CASSSMSGLGSPLHF.

This rearrangement joins TRBV7-9 to TRBJ2-7; a possible D gene is TRBD1 (6 bases). CDR1 and CDR2 (germline): SEHNR, FQNEAQ (reference sequence). The CDR3 length is 14 residues. V dropped 1 base and J dropped 4 bases, with 11 bases sitting between them. In DNA, the CDR3 is TGTGCCAGCAGCTTAGGCCAGGGGTGGTACGAGCAGTACTTC. This gives the protein CASSLGQGWYEQYF.

The chain carries TRBV27 and TRBJ1-1; possibly TRBD1 for D (5 bases). The CDR3 is 19 amino acids. Trimming removed 0 bases from V and 8 bases from J, with 28 bases in between. The germline V gene has CDR1 MNHEY and CDR2 SMNVEV (reference sequence). The CDR3 is CASSLSRRRGIGPKTEAFF. The CDR3, as DNA: TGTGCCAGCAGTTTATCTAGGCGAAGGGGTATTGGCCCGAAAACAGAAGCTTTCTTT.

Only one count was recorded for this clone. The chain combines TRBV4-1 with TRBJ1-2; 7 bases fit TRBD1. With 4 bases clipped from V and 5 bases from J, the junction kept 4 bases outside the gene matches. The CDR3 runs to 13 residues. CDR1 is MGHRA, CDR2 YSYEKL, per germline. This CDR3 is CASSLGTDYGYTF. The CDR3 nucleotides read TGCGCCAGCAGCCTCGGGACAGATTATGGCTACACCTTC.

CDR3 DNA sequence: TGTGCCAGCAGCCAACAGAGGACTAGCGGGGGGACCCAAGAGACCCAGTACTTC. This codes for CASSQQRTSGGTQETQYF. The chain links TRBV4-2 to TRBJ2-5, with 14 bases fitting TRBD2. J lost 1 base, V lost 2 bases, and 6 bases had no gene match. The CDR3 totals 18 residues. The germline CDR1 and CDR2 sequences are LGHNA and YNFKEQ.

This chain links TRBV20-1 with TRBJ2-3; D ambiguous. The length of the CDR3 is 11 residues. The germline V gene has CDR1 DFQATT and CDR2 SNEGSKA (reference sequence). In DNA form, the CDR3 reads TGCAGCGCCCTCTCCGGAGATACGCAGTATTTT. It codes for CSALSGDTQYF.

The chain has TRBV15 and TRBJ1-2; 7 bases match TRBD1. V shed 4 bases and J 7 bases; nucleotides not matched to a gene: 9. The CDR3 has 14 amino acids. Germline CDR1 LNHNV, CDR2 YYDKDF (reference sequence). CDR3 in amino acids: CATSTGGQITGYTF. In nucleotides, the CDR3 is TGTGCCACCAGCACCGGGGGACAGATTACTGGCTACACCTTC. The full variable domain, its missing parts supplied by reference TRBV15 and TRBJ1-2, is DAMVIQNPRYQVTQFGKPVTLSCSQTLNHNVMYWYQQKSSQAPKLLFHYYDKDFNNEADTPDNFQSRRPNTSFCFLDIRSPGLGDTAMYLCATSTGGQITGYTFGSGTRLTVV.